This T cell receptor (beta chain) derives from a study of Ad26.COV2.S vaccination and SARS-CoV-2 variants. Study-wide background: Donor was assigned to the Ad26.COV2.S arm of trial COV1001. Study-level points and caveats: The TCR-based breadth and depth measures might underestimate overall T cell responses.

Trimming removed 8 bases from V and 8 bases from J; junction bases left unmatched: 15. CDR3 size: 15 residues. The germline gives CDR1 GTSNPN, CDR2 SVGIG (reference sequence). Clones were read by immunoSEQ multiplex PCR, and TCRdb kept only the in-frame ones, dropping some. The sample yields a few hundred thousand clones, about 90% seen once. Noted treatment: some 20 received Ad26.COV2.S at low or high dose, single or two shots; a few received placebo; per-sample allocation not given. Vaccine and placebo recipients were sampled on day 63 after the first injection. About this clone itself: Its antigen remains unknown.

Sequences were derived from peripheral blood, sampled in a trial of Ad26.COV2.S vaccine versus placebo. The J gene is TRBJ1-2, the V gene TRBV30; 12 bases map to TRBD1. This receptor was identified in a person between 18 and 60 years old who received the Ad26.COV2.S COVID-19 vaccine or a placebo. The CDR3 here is CAASPGTGGGWGYTF. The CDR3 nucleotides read TGTGCCGCCAGTCCCGGGACAGGGGGCGGGTGGGGCTACACCTTC. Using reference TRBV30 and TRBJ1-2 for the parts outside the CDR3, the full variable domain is SQTIHQWPATLVQPVGSPLSLECTVEGTSNPNLYWYRQAAGRGLQLLFYSVGIGQISSEVPQNLSASRPQDRQFILSSKKLLLSDSGFYLCAASPGTGGGWGYTFGSGTRLTVV.